The 13 T cell receptor beta chains reported below all come from one sample, sequenced in a study of PD-L1 blockade in urothelial cancer. Sequencing used immunoSEQ multiplex PCR; TCRdb keeps in-frame clones, though not all of them. The sample has 44,000 or so clones; roughly 88% are singletons. The sample in question was PBMCs, obtained around atezolizumab (anti-PD-L1) treatment. The receptors originated from an older man with urothelial cancer.

This chain links TRBV18 with TRBJ1-1; 7 bases match TRBD1. CDR1 KGHSH and CDR2 LQKENI come from the germline V gene. The CDR3 consists of 15 residues. Trimming removed 4 bases from V and 1 base from J; junction bases left unmatched: 6. CDR3 in amino acids: CASSLGGTENTEAFF. The CDR3 bases are TGTGCCAGCTCACTAGGGGGGACAGAGAACACTGAAGCTTTCTTT.

This clone has just one count. This rearrangement joins TRBV6-1 to TRBJ2-5; 7 bases line up with TRBD2. Germline lookup yields CDR1 MNHNS and CDR2 SASEGT. The CDR3 is 13 residues long. After removal of 7 bases from V and 4 bases from J, the junction contained 6 bases not matched to a gene. CDR3 sequence reads: CASIPGLRETQYF. The DNA of the CDR3 is TGTGCCAGCATACCGGGACTAAGAGAGACCCAGTACTTC.

V usage is TRBV2 and J usage is TRBJ2-1; D perhaps matches TRBD2 (6 bases). V lost 6 bases, J lost 2 bases, and 20 bases lay in between. The CDR3 covers 17 residues. The V gene's germline CDR1 is SNHLY and CDR2 FYNNEI. DNA of the CDR3: TGTGCCAGCAGCGCTTTAGCCGCGGGGTCCGCCTACAATGAGCAGTTCTTC. As protein: CASSALAAGSAYNEQFF.

The gene calls are TRBV11-2 and TRBJ2-7; D is perhaps TRBD2 (6 bases). The germline V gene encodes CDR1 SGHAT and CDR2 FQNNGV. The V and J ends lost 1 base and 0 bases respectively, with 13 bases between them. There are 16 residues in the CDR3. CDR3 in amino acids: CASSLGGGKFSYEQYF. The CDR3 coding sequence is TGTGCCAGCAGCTTAGGCGGCGGGAAATTCTCCTACGAGCAGTACTTC.

The chain has TRBV18 and TRBJ2-5; D may be TRBD2 (6 bases). The CDR3 consists of 13 residues. Germline assignment: CDR1 KGHSH and CDR2 LQKENI. V was cut by 5 bases and J by 7 bases, with 14 bases left in between. In nucleotides, the CDR3 is TGTGCCAGCTCAGCGGGACTTCAGGGGACCCAGTACTTC. Translation: CASSAGLQGTQYF. Combining the CDR3 with reference TRBV18 and TRBJ2-5 gives the whole variable domain NAGVMQNPRHLVRRRGQEARLRCSPMKGHSHVYWYRQLPEEGLKFMVYLQKENIIDESGMPKERFSAEFPKEGPSILRIQQVVRGDSAAYFCASSAGLQGTQYFGPGTRLLVL.

The chain links TRBV6-5 to TRBJ2-5; D is perhaps TRBD2 (5 bases). The ends were cut back, 5 bases at V and 4 bases at J, with 14 bases in the middle. Germline V lookup: CDR1 MNHEY, CDR2 SVGAGI. The CDR3 consists of 14 residues. CDR3 nucleotides: TGTGCCAGCAGTCAAAGGAGGCCCCCAGAGACCCAGTACTTC. It translates to CASSQRRPPETQYF.

The chain couples TRBV6-1 to TRBJ1-1, with D perhaps matching TRBD1 (6 bases). Trimming removed 6 bases at V and 1 base at J, with 9 bases between. Germline V lookup: CDR1 MNHNS, CDR2 SASEGT. The CDR3 is made up of 13 amino acids. CDR3 sequence (DNA): TGTGCCAGCAGAAAACAGGGGAACACTGAAGCTTTCTTT. Protein product: CASRKQGNTEAFF.

The V call is TRBV27, the J call TRBJ2-3; 7 nucleotides agree with TRBD2. The germline V gene has CDR1 MNHEY and CDR2 SMNVEV (reference sequence). CDR3 length equals 14 residues. V was clipped by 5 bases and J by 1 base; unmatched bases: 3. The CDR3 loop is CASSTLARTDTQYF. The CDR3 coding sequence is TGTGCCAGCAGTACACTAGCGCGCACAGATACGCAGTATTTT.

This sequence joins TRBV6-5 and TRBJ1-1, with 7 positions matching TRBD1. The CDR3 loop spans 14 amino acids. Per germline, CDR1 MNHEY and CDR2 SVGAGI. V lost 5 bases and J lost 7; bases outside the gene matches: 10. DNA of the CDR3: TGTGCCAGCAGTCGACCGACAGGGAAGGGTGAAGCTTTCTTT. Residues: CASSRPTGKGEAFF.

The CDR3 nucleotides are TGTGCCAGCAGTTTATCTGGCCCACGGGATGAAAAACTGTTTTTT. It codes for CASSLSGPRDEKLFF. V usage is TRBV27 and J usage is TRBJ1-4, with D hard to call. V gave up 0 bases and J gave up 6 bases, with 11 bases separating them. Germline V gene lookup returns CDR1 MNHEY and CDR2 SMNVEV (reference sequence). The CDR3 loop spans 15 amino acids.

This clone has only a few counts. This chain connects TRBV7-2 to TRBJ2-5; D remains ambiguous. The V end lost 5 bases, the J end lost 1 base, and 5 bases lay between the germline ends. The CDR3 is 12 residues long. CDR1 and CDR2 from the germline V gene are SGHTA and FQGNSA. The CDR3 is CASSVLQETQYF. CDR3 nucleotide sequence: TGTGCCAGCAGCGTACTCCAAGAGACCCAGTACTTC.

This clone occurred once. The J gene is TRBJ2-2, the V gene TRBV7-6; 9 bases are shared with TRBD2. Germline lookup yields CDR1 SGHVS and CDR2 FNYEAQ. The CDR3 is made up of 15 amino acids. J was trimmed by 0 bases and V by 5 bases; bases with no gene match: 1. DNA for the CDR3: TGTGCCAGCAGCAGGACTAGCGCGAACACCGGGGAGCTGTTTTTT. This gives the protein CASSRTSANTGELFF.

The chain has TRBV11-2 and TRBJ2-1; perhaps TRBD2 as D (6 bases). The V end lost 7 bases, the J end lost 2 bases, and 18 bases lay between the germline ends. The CDR3 has 16 residues. Germline CDR1 and CDR2: SGHAT and FQNNGV. CDR3 sequence reads: CASTVRGEIPYNEQFF. The DNA of the CDR3 is TGTGCCAGCACCGTGCGGGGTGAAATCCCCTACAATGAGCAGTTCTTC.